One and the same sample provided the 25 T cell receptor beta chains below, sequenced in a study of cytomegalovirus exposure and HLA in healthy donors. Primers for the PCR totalled 60 Vbeta and 13 Jbeta. Repertoires were generated with immunoSEQ multiplex PCR, while TCRdb's copy carries only in-frame clones and drops some. The table lists roughly 120,000 clones, more than 80% of them singletons, with 3% to 3.5% in the top ten. Sequenced input: PBMCs. All receptors derive from a male donor in good health and CMV-seronegative.

The chain links TRBV11-2 to TRBJ1-6; the D gene is possibly TRBD1 (6 bases). Per the germline V gene, CDR1 is SGHAT and CDR2 is FQNNGV. The CDR3 has 19 residues. The germline V and J ends were trimmed by 5 bases and 0 bases, with 20 bases remaining between them. The CDR3 sequence: CASSLLPGQPSSYNSPLHF. The CDR3, as DNA: TGTGCCAGCAGCCTACTCCCCGGACAGCCCAGCTCCTATAATTCACCCCTCCACTTT.

The genes are TRBV9 and TRBJ2-5; 7 bases are a match to TRBD2. The J call could be wrong; TRBJ2-7 is a better fit for the DNA end. CDR3 size: 14 residues. From germline, CDR1 is SGDLS and CDR2 YYNGEE. This CDR3 is CASSVFGLESEQYF. In nucleotides, the CDR3 is TGTGCCAGCAGCGTATTCGGACTAGAATCCGAGCAGTACTTC.

The sample holds one count of this clone. V and J are TRBV25-1 and TRBJ2-7, with 9 bases aligning to TRBD1. Germline trimming cut 7 bases from V and 7 bases from J; bases unmatched to any gene: 5. The CDR3 length is 12 residues. Germline V gene sequence: CDR1 MGHDK, CDR2 SYGVNS. CDR3 in DNA: TGTGCCAGCACAGGACAGGGGAGGGAGCAGTACTTC. Residues: CASTGQGREQYF.

CDR3 in DNA: TGTGCCAGCAGTGTCGGGACAGGTGATGGCTACACCTTC. It encodes CASSVGTGDGYTF. The chain couples TRBV2 to TRBJ1-2, with 8 bases lining up with TRBD1. J gave up 6 bases and V 4 bases, and 4 bases lay outside the gene matches. The CDR3 is 13 amino acids. Germline-derived CDR1 and CDR2 are SNHLY and FYNNEI.

V is TRBV19 and J is TRBJ2-5; D possibly corresponds to TRBD1 (5 bases). Gene TRBJ2-7 matches the end of the DNA better, so the J call may be wrong. CDR1 is LNHDA, CDR2 SQIVND, per germline (reference sequence). This CDR3 is built from 13 residues. The CDR3 DNA reads as TGTGCCAGTAGTATGGGGCAGTTTTACGAGCAGTACTTC. It codes for CASSMGQFYEQYF.

CDR3: CASCPGNTGELFF. The DNA of the CDR3 is TGTGCCAGCTGCCCGGGGAACACCGGGGAGCTGTTTTTT. The chain combines TRBV6-5 with TRBJ2-2; no clear D gene. V lost 8 bases and J 1 base, leaving 8 bases between the germline ends. Germline CDR1 MNHEY, CDR2 SVGAGI. This CDR3 is built from 13 residues.

V is TRBV10-2 and J is TRBJ2-7, with TRBD2 identical over 9 bases. This CDR3 is built from 19 residues. CDR1 is WSHSY, CDR2 SAAADI, per germline. V shed 5 bases, J shed 3 bases, and the junction held 20 bases outside the gene matches. CDR3 in DNA: TGCGCCAGCAGTTACCTCCGGAGCGGGAGGCCGTCCTCGCTCTACGAGCAGTACTTC. Amino acids: CASSYLRSGRPSSLYEQYF.

This clone was picked up a small number of times. This chain links TRBV5-4 with TRBJ1-2; 8 bases map to TRBD1. V lost 2 bases and J lost 4; bases outside the gene matches: 7. Germline V gene lookup returns CDR1 SGHNT and CDR2 YYREEE (reference sequence). There are 15 residues in the CDR3. CDR3 sequence reads: CASSFQDRASYGYTF. CDR3 coding DNA: TGTGCCAGCAGCTTCCAGGACAGGGCCTCCTATGGCTACACCTTC. The full variable domain, completed using reference TRBV5-4 and TRBJ1-2, is ETGVTQSPTHLIKTRGQQVTLRCSSQSGHNTVSWYQQALGQGPQFIFQYYREEENGRGNFPPRFSGLQFPNYSSELNVNALELDDSALYLCASSFQDRASYGYTFGSGTRLTVV.

The chain recombines TRBV9 with TRBJ2-2, with 10 bases fitting TRBD2. This CDR3 spans 16 amino acids. The V gene's germline CDR1 is SGDLS and CDR2 YYNGEE. Trimming took 4 bases from V and 4 from J; bases not matched to a gene: 7. CDR3 region: CASSPSLAGVTGELFF. The CDR3 DNA follows: TGTGCCAGCAGCCCCAGCCTAGCGGGAGTCACCGGGGAGCTGTTTTTT.

The chain couples TRBV6-6 to TRBJ1-1, with D unclear. CDR3 length equals 13 residues. Trimming left V 6 bases short and J 0 bases short, with 8 bases between. Germline CDR1 and CDR2: MNHNY and SVGAGI (reference sequence). The DNA for the CDR3 is TGTGCCAGCAGCTCCGGTATGAACACTGAAGCTTTCTTT. Amino acids: CASSSGMNTEAFF.

The DNA for the CDR3 is TGTGCCAGCAGCCGCCGACTAGCAGGATCCTACGAGCAGTACTTC. Translating it yields CASSRRLAGSYEQYF. V is TRBV7-2 and J is TRBJ2-7, with 7 bases fitting TRBD2. The germline gives CDR1 SGHTA, CDR2 FQGNSA. The CDR3 has 15 amino acids. V was pared by 5 bases and J by 1 base, with 8 bases of the junction left unmatched.

Points on this clone: One end of the junction fails to match germline, which may point to a read error. J is TRBJ2-4 and V is TRBV7-2, with no clear D. The germline gives CDR1 SGHTA, CDR2 FQGNSA. This CDR3 comprises 14 residues. CDR3 nucleotide sequence: TGTGCCAGCAGCTCAGCCCCAGCCCAGAACAGTCAGTACTTC. Its protein is CASSSAPAQNSQYF.

The rearrangement uses TRBV19 and TRBJ2-5; 7 nucleotides line up with TRBD1. CDR3 length equals 13 residues. V shed 5 bases and J 3 bases; nucleotides not matched to a gene: 3. CDR1 is LNHDA, CDR2 SQIVND, per germline (reference sequence). In DNA, the CDR3 is TGTGCCAGTAGTTATGACAGGGAAGAGACCCAGTACTTC. It specifies CASSYDREETQYF.

The V gene is TRBV29-1, the J gene TRBJ1-2; 8 bases agree with TRBD1. V shed 2 bases, J shed 6 bases, and the junction held 20 bases outside the gene matches. Germline-derived CDR1 and CDR2 are SQVTM and ANQGSEA. The CDR3 loop spans 18 amino acids. CDR3 nucleotide sequence: TGCAGCGTTGAACGGAGATGGCAGGGGGCGGAATGGAAGGATGGCTACACCTTC. Protein sequence: CSVERRWQGAEWKDGYTF.

The genes are TRBV9 and TRBJ1-1; a possible D gene is TRBD1 (5 bases). Trimming cost V 0 bases and J 0 bases, with 12 bases left between them. CDR3 length: 16 amino acids. CDR1 and CDR2 from the germline V gene are SGDLS and YYNGEE. This CDR3 reads CASSVGEGALNTEAFF. The CDR3 DNA reads as TGTGCCAGCAGCGTAGGAGAAGGGGCCCTGAACACTGAAGCTTTCTTT.

The rearrangement links TRBV9 to TRBJ2-1, with no clear D. The CDR3 is made up of 14 amino acids. Germline V gene sequence: CDR1 SGDLS, CDR2 YYNGEE. Trimming cost V 6 bases and J 7 bases, with 17 bases left between them. In nucleotides, the CDR3 is TGTGCCAGCACAACCGCGGAGATCTCAAATGAGCAGTTCTTC. It encodes CASTTAEISNEQFF.

This clone was picked up a small number of times. The gene calls are TRBV4-1 and TRBJ2-2, with no clear D. V was clipped by 4 bases and J by 6 bases, with 12 bases between them. The germline gives CDR1 MGHRA, CDR2 YSYEKL. The CDR3 has 14 residues. CDR3 amino acids: CASSRPRNPGELFF. In DNA form, the CDR3 reads TGCGCCAGCAGCCGACCCAGGAATCCCGGGGAGCTGTTTTTT.

Note on this clone: One junction end does not reproduce the germline sequence, and a read error may be involved. This chain links TRBV28 with TRBJ1-2, with D perhaps matching TRBD1 (5 bases). The CDR3 is 12 amino acids. Germline V gene lookup returns CDR1 MDHEN and CDR2 SYDVKM. The CDR3 spells CTTRQGLRGYTF. The CDR3 DNA sequence: TGCACCACTCGGCAGGGCTTGCGTGGCTACACCTTC.

This clone was observed a single time. V is TRBV2 and J is TRBJ2-2; possible D gene TRBD1, 6 bases. Trimming pared 2 bases from V and 3 bases from J, leaving 7 bases between. Germline V gene data show CDR1 as SNHLY and CDR2 as FYNNEI. The CDR3 sequence is 14 residues long. CDR3 sequence reads: CASSEQGYTGELFF. In DNA, the CDR3 is TGTGCCAGCAGTGAACAGGGGTACACCGGGGAGCTGTTTTTT.

The chain recombines TRBV6-4 with TRBJ2-3, with D uncertain. The CDR3 spans 13 residues. Germline-derived CDR1 and CDR2 are MRHNA and SNTAGT. Trimming shortened V by 3 bases and J by 6 bases, and 10 bases separated the two germline ends. The CDR3 here is CASSEASADTQYF. The CDR3 nucleotides read TGTGCCAGCAGTGAGGCCAGCGCCGATACGCAGTATTTT.

V and J are TRBV10-2 and TRBJ2-5; the D gene is possibly TRBD2 (6 bases). Germline assignment: CDR1 WSHSY and CDR2 SAAADI. The CDR3 is 17 amino acids. Trimming took 0 bases from V and 5 from J, leaving 19 bases between them. CDR3 nucleotide sequence: TGCGCCAGCAGTGAGTCCGGCCCACTCGGGGGATGGGAGACCCAGTACTTC. It is translated as CASSESGPLGGWETQYF.

The rearrangement joins TRBV6-1 to TRBJ2-7; possibly TRBD1 for D (5 bases). Germline CDR1 MNHNS, CDR2 SASEGT. Deletions cut 5 bases from V and 4 bases from J, with 18 bases between. The CDR3 consists of 15 residues. The CDR3 bases are TGTGCCAGCAGTCAAGAGTGGGGCGCACCGTACGAGCAGTACTTC. It codes for CASSQEWGAPYEQYF.

As for this clone: The junction and the germline gene differ at one end; a read error may be behind it. The chain carries TRBV27 and TRBJ1-1; D is ambiguous. Germline lookup yields CDR1 MNHEY and CDR2 SMNVEV (reference sequence). The CDR3 totals 16 residues. The CDR3 nucleotides are TGTGCCAGCAGTTTAAAGTGGAATTTGGAGAACTCTGAAGCTTTCTTT. It yields the protein CASSLKWNLENSEAFF.

The chain uses TRBV9 and TRBJ1-5; D possibly corresponds to TRBD1 (6 bases). CDR1 and CDR2 (germline): SGDLS, YYNGEE. This CDR3 has 15 amino acids. V lost 0 bases and J 7 bases, leaving 14 bases between the germline ends. The CDR3: CASSVGTGKGQPQHF. DNA for the CDR3: TGTGCCAGCAGCGTAGGTACAGGGAAGGGACAGCCCCAGCATTTT. Together with reference TRBV9 and TRBJ1-5, the CDR3 gives the full variable domain: DSGVTQTPKHLITATGQRVTLRCSPRSGDLSVYWYQQSLDQGLQFLIQYYNGEERAKGNILERFSAQQFPDLHSELNLSSLELGDSALYFCASSVGTGKGQPQHFGDGTRLSIL.

The chain recombines TRBV9 with TRBJ1-3; unclear D gene. This CDR3 spans 16 amino acids. Trimming stripped 0 bases from V and 0 bases from J, with 10 bases between. CDR1 is SGDLS, CDR2 YYNGEE, per germline. CDR3 nucleotides: TGTGCCAGCAGCGTAGCAGGAAAGAGCTCTGGAAACACCATATATTTT. It specifies CASSVAGKSSGNTIYF.